The next 13 T cell receptor beta chains were all read from a single sample in a study of CD8 T cells in Susac syndrome. Reverse transcription of about 0.45 to 1 ug RNA was carried out with random hexamers. TCRdb used MiXCR to reprocess the immunoSEQ multiplex PCR reads, holding one entry per CDR3 protein. This sample has about 120,000 distinct CDR3 sequences, with about nine tenths found just once. Sequenced input: CD8+ T cells from PBMCs. These receptors originate from a human donor in good health.

This chain uses TRBV7-2 with TRBJ2-3; 8 bases fit TRBD2. Unmatched junction bases numbered 5, after V lost 0 bases and J lost 6 bases. The CDR3 has 15 amino acids. Germline values: CDR1 SGHTA, CDR2 FQGNSA. CDR3 in DNA: TGTGCCAGCAGCTTAGCCCGCGGGGGGTTCGATACGCAGTATTTT. Residues: CASSLARGGFDTQYF. Based on the CDR3 plus reference TRBV7-2 and TRBJ2-3, the full variable domain is GAGVSQSPSNKVTEKGKDVELRCDPISGHTALYWYRQSLGQGLEFLIYFQGNSAPDKSGLPSDRFSAERTGGSVSTLTIQRTQQEDSAVYLCASSLARGGFDTQYFGPGTRLTVL.

The genes are TRBV1 and TRBJ2-1; no DNA check was done on the table's D call, TRBD2. TRBV1 is an annotated pseudogene. There are 14 residues in the CDR3. The CDR3 DNA reads as TGCACCAGCAGCCCGGAGTCGCTATACAATGAGCAGTTCTTC. It yields the protein CTSSPESLYNEQFF.

CDR3 coding DNA: TGCAGTGCCGCAGGCCCGACCTACGAGCAGTACTTC. As protein: CSAAGPTYEQYF. The V gene is TRBV20-1, the J gene TRBJ2-7; D unresolved. CDR1 is DFQATT and CDR2 is SNEGSKA in the germline V gene (reference sequence). CDR3 length equals 12 residues. The V and J ends lost 6 bases and 2 bases respectively, with 11 bases between them.

V and J are TRBV5-5 and TRBJ2-5; D could derive from TRBD1 or TRBD2 (6 bases each). The CDR3 is 15 amino acids. CDR1 SGHKS and CDR2 YYEKEE come from the germline V gene (reference sequence). Trimming left V 2 bases short and J 4 bases short, with 15 bases between. Here the CDR3 DNA reads TGTGCCAGCAGCTTCGGAGGGGCAGGGGCAGAGACCCAGTACTTC. It is translated as CASSFGGAGAETQYF.

This clonotype was picked up one time. The chain recombines TRBV29-1 with TRBJ2-5, with TRBD1 identical over 8 bases. CDR1 and CDR2 (germline): SQVTM, ANQGSEA. The CDR3 length is 13 residues. V dropped 5 bases and J dropped 5; count of bases not matched to a gene: 7. The CDR3 sequence: CSVTQGARETQYF. CDR3 nucleotides: TGCAGCGTTACCCAGGGGGCGCGTGAGACCCAGTACTTC. Looking up the rest from reference TRBV29-1 and TRBJ2-5 gives the full variable domain: SAVISQKPSRDICQRGTSLTIQCQVDSQVTMMFWYRQQPGQSLTLIATANQGSEATYESGFVIDKFPISRPNLTFSTLTVSNMSPEDSSIYLCSVTQGARETQYFGPGTRLLVL.

The chain links TRBV5-4 to TRBJ2-2; possibly TRBD2 for D (5 bases). Trimming took off 4 bases at V and 8 bases at J, with 18 bases between the two ends. This CDR3 contains 15 residues. Germline lookup yields CDR1 SGHNT and CDR2 YYREEE (reference sequence). The CDR3 region is CASSLVRAAEGELFF. CDR3 nucleotide sequence: TGTGCCAGCAGCCTCGTTCGAGCGGCGGAGGGGGAGCTGTTTTTT. Together with reference TRBV5-4 and TRBJ2-2, the CDR3 gives the full variable domain: ETGVTQSPTHLIKTRGQQVTLRCSSQSGHNTVSWYQQALGQGPQFIFQYYREEENGRGNFPPRFSGLQFPNYSSELNVNALELDDSALYLCASSLVRAAEGELFFGEGSRLTVL.

This sequence joins TRBV4-2 and TRBJ2-7, with D unresolved. The CDR3 extends over 16 amino acids. Trimming removed 0 bases at V and 0 bases at J, with 12 bases between. Per germline, CDR1 LGHNA and CDR2 YNFKEQ. CDR3: CASSQEIAGLSYEQYF. CDR3 DNA sequence: TGTGCCAGCAGCCAAGAAATAGCCGGCCTCTCCTACGAGCAGTACTTC.

This rearrangement joins TRBV12-3 or TRBV12-4 to TRBJ1-1, with D possibly TRBD1 on 5 matching bases. The CDR3 runs to 12 residues. V shed 2 bases and J shed 6 bases, with 7 bases lying between them. CDR3 bases: TGTGCCAGCAGTTTAAGGGGCGCTGAAGCTTTCTTT. It translates to CASSLRGAEAFF.

V gene TRBV5-1 combines with J gene TRBJ2-7; D unclear. V was pared by 2 bases and J by 6 bases, with 9 bases between. The CDR3 is 12 amino acids. Germline-derived CDR1 and CDR2 are SGHRS and YFSETQ. The DNA for the CDR3 is TGCGCCAGCAGCTTAACGAGGTCCGAGCAGTACTTC. Protein product: CASSLTRSEQYF.

This clonotype has only one observation. The genes are TRBV19 and TRBJ2-6; D remains ambiguous. The germline V gene encodes CDR1 LNHDA and CDR2 SQIVND (reference sequence). The length of the CDR3 is 15 residues. V lost 6 bases and J lost 0, with 9 bases in between. The CDR3 coding sequence is TGTGCCAGTAGACAGAGACGCTCTGGGGCCAACGTCCTGACTTTC. Protein: CASRQRRSGANVLTF.

CDR3 protein: CATSWGQYTEAFF. The CDR3 DNA reads TGTGCCACCTCATGGGGCCAGTACACTGAAGCTTTCTTT. The V and J genes are TRBV19 and TRBJ1-1; TRBD1 is a possible D gene (5 bases). There are 13 residues in the CDR3. V lost 10 bases, J lost 3 bases, and 15 bases lay in between. Germline-derived CDR1 and CDR2 are LNHDA and SQIVND (reference sequence). Together with reference TRBV19 and TRBJ1-1, the CDR3 gives the full variable domain: DGGITQSPKYLFRKEGQNVTLSCEQNLNHDAMYWYRQDPGQGLRLIYYSQIVNDFQKGDIAEGYSVSREKKESFPLTVTSAQKNPTAFYLCATSWGQYTEAFFGQGTRLTVV.

The chain links TRBV6-2 or TRBV6-3 to TRBJ2-7; 13 positions agree with TRBD2. The V segment lost 6 bases and the J segment 6 bases; nucleotides outside the gene matches: 2. The CDR3 covers 13 residues. CDR1 is MNHEY, CDR2 SVGEGT, per germline. The CDR3 loop is CASRLAGGIEQYF. In DNA, the CDR3 is TGTGCCAGCAGACTAGCGGGAGGGATCGAGCAGTACTTC.

The V and J genes are TRBV4-3 and TRBJ2-3, with a possible D match to TRBD2 (6 bases). V lost 0 bases and J 6 bases, leaving 19 bases between the germline ends. This CDR3 comprises 17 residues. CDR1 is LGHNA, CDR2 YSLEER, per germline. In DNA, the CDR3 is TGCGCCAGCAGCCAAGATCGGGGGACCGGCTCTTGGGATACGCAGTATTTT. Protein: CASSQDRGTGSWDTQYF.